The T cell receptor beta chain under discussion was sequenced for a study of early T cells in non-severe SARS-CoV-2 infection (TCRdb year 2021). At the level of the whole study: Because TCR sequencing relied on bulk RNA taken from unsorted whole blood, pairing of alpha and beta chains was not possible. Points the paper makes about the study in general: VDJdb matching was skewed toward anti-spike CD8 responses and likely underestimated virus-specific expansions, missing private and CD4 specificities.

This was a case-control study nested in a cohort of healthcare workers in London, UK, who had nasopharyngeal swab PCR tests and blood samples taken every week. Healthcare workers were recruited during the week of the UK lockdown, between 23 and 31 March 2020, and followed weekly for up to roughly 15 weeks. This clonotype was seen many times. Its antigen is not yet known. Per-nucleotide qualities are absent, and no much larger clonotype sits a single base away. The library relied on 5' RACE. Instrument used: NextSeq 500. Unique molecular identifiers were attached to individual cDNA molecules in the TCR library protocol so that sequencing error and PCR bias could be corrected. Both TCR alpha and beta chains were sequenced, and tight co-correlation was observed between alpha and beta sequence abundances in each sample. In the original analysis: V gene, J gene and CDR3 annotation of TCR sequences was performed with Decombinator V4. TCRs were defined as expanded if a significant change between any two time points was detected under a Poisson model with p below 0.0001. Abundances of TCRs were expressed as counts per million after normalisation to the total number of TCRs sequenced in each sample. VDJdb, accessed 1 November 2021, was searched for CMV, EBV and SARS-CoV-2 annotated TCRs, with TCRs annotated for multiple antigens excluded. The public reads were reprocessed in TCRdb via fastp at Q25 and MiXCR, keeping in-frame beta chains. Identical CDR3 protein sequences are pooled into one entry, listed with their most common genes and DNA. The V and J calls and clone size come from TCRdb's table, not from the authors' own analysis. The sample profile shows 35,000 to 45,000 distinct CDR3 sequences; around 6% of them were found once. 6% to 9% of the sample goes to the ten largest clones.

This clonotype originated in an adult who was a healthcare worker with PCR-confirmed SARS-CoV-2 infection or an uninfected control (not recorded which). Sequenced sample: whole blood.

The base sequence is TGCGCCAGCAGCCAAGATCCCCGTAATGAGCAGTTCTTC. It specifies CASSQDPRNEQFF. The V and J segments used are TRBV4-3 and TRBJ2-1; the D gene remains uncertain. The germline V gene specifies LGHNA as CDR1 and YSLEER as CDR2. The CDR3 goes from the cysteine to the phenylalanine over 13 residues. The CDR3 DNA has 39 bases and is translated from base 1. The trim is 0 bases for V and 7 bases for J, with a gap of 7 bases between the germline ends.